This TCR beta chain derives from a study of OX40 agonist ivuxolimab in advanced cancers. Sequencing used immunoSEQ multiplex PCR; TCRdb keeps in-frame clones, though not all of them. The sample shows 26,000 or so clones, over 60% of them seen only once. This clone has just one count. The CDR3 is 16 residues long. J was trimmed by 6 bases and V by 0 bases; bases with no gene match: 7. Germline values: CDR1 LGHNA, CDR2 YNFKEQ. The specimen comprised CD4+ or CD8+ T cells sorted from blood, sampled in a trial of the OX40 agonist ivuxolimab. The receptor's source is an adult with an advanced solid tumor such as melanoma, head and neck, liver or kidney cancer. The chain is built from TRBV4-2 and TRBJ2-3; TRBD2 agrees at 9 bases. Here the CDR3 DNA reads TGTGCCAGCAGCCAAGATGGCGGGGGGGCTGGGGATACGCAGTATTTT. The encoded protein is CASSQDGGGAGDTQYF.